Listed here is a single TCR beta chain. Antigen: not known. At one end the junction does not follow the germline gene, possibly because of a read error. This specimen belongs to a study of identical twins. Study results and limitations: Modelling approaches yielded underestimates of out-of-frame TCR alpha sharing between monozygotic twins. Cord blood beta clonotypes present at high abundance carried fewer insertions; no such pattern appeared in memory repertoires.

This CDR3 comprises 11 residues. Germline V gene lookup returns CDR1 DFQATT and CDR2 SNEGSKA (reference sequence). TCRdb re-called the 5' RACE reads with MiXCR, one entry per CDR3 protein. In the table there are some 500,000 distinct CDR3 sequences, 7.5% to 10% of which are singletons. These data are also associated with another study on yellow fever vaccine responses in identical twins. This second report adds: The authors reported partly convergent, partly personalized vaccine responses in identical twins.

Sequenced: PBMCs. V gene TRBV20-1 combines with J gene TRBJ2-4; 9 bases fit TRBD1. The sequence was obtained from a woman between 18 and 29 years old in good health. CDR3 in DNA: TGCAGTGCCTCAAAAAGGGACAGGGCGCTCTTC. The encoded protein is CSASKRDRALF.